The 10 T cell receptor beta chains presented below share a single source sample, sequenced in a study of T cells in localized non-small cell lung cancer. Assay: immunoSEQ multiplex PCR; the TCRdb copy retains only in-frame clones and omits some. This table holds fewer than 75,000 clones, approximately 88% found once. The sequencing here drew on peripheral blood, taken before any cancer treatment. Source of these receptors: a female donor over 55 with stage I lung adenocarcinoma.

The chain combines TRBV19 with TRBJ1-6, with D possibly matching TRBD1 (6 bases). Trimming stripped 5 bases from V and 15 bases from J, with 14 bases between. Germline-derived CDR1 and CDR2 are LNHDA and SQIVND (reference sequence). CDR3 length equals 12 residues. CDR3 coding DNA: TGTGCCAGTAGTGGGGACACCCCGGTCCTCCACTTT. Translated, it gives CASSGDTPVLHF.

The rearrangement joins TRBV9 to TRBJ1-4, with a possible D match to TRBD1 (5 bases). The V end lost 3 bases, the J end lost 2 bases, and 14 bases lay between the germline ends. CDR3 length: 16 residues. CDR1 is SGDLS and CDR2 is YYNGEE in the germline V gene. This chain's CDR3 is CASSAPGIGTNEKLFF. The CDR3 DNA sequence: TGTGCCAGCAGCGCCCCAGGGATTGGTACTAATGAAAAACTGTTTTTT. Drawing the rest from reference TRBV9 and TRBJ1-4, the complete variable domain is DSGVTQTPKHLITATGQRVTLRCSPRSGDLSVYWYQQSLDQGLQFLIQYYNGEERAKGNILERFSAQQFPDLHSELNLSSLELGDSALYFCASSAPGIGTNEKLFFGSGTQLSVL.

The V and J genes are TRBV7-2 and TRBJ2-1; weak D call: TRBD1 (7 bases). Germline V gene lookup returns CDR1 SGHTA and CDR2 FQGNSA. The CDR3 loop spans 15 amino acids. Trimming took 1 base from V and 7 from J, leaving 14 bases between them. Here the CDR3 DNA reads TGTGCCAGCAGCTTAGAGGAGGGGGCGTGGAATGAGCAGTTCTTC. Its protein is CASSLEEGAWNEQFF.

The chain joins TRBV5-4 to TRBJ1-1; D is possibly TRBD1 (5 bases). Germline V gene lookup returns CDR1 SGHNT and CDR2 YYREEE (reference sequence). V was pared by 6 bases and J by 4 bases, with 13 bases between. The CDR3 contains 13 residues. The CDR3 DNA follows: TGTGCCAGCACCCGGGGGGGGATCACTGAAGCTTTCTTT. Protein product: CASTRGGITEAFF.

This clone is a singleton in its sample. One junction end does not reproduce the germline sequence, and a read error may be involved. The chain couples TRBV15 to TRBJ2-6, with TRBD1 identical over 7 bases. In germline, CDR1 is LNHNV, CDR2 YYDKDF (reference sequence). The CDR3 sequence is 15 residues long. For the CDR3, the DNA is TGTGCCACCAGCCGAGACAGGGCTGGGGCCAACGTCCTGACTTTC. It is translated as CATSRDRAGANVLTF.

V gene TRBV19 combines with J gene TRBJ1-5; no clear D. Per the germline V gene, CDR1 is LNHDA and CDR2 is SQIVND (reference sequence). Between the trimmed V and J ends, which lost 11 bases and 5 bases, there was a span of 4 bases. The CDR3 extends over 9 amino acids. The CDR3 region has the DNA TGTGCCTACTATCAGCCCCAGCATTTT. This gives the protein CAYYQPQHF.

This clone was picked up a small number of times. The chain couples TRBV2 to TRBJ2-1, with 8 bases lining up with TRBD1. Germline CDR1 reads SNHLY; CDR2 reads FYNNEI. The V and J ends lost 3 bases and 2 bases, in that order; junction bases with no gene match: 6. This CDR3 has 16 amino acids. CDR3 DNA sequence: TGTGCCAGCAGTGAGGCGACAGGGGAGGCCTACAATGAGCAGTTCTTC. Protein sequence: CASSEATGEAYNEQFF. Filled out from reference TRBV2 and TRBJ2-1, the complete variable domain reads EPEVTQTPSHQVTQMGQEVILRCVPISNHLYFYWYRQILGQKVEFLVSFYNNEISEKSEIFDDQFSVERPDGSNFTLKIRSTKLEDSAMYFCASSEATGEAYNEQFFGPGTRLTVL.

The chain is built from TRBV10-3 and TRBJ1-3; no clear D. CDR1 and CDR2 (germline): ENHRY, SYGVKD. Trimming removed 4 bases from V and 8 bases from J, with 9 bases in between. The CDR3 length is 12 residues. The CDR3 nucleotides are TGTGCCATCAGTGTACAAGGCCACACCATATATTTT. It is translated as CAISVQGHTIYF.

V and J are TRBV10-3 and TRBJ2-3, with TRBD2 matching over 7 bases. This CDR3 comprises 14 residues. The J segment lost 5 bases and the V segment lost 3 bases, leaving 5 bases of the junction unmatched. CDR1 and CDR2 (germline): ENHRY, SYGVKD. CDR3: CAISDAGAEDTQYF. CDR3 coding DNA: TGTGCCATCAGTGATGCGGGAGCGGAAGATACGCAGTATTTT.

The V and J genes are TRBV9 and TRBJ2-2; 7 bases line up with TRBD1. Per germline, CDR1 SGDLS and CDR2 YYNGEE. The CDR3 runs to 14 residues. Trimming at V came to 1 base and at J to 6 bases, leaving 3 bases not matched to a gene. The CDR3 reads CASSVRQGSGELFF. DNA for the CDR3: TGTGCCAGCAGCGTAAGACAGGGTTCCGGGGAGCTGTTTTTT.